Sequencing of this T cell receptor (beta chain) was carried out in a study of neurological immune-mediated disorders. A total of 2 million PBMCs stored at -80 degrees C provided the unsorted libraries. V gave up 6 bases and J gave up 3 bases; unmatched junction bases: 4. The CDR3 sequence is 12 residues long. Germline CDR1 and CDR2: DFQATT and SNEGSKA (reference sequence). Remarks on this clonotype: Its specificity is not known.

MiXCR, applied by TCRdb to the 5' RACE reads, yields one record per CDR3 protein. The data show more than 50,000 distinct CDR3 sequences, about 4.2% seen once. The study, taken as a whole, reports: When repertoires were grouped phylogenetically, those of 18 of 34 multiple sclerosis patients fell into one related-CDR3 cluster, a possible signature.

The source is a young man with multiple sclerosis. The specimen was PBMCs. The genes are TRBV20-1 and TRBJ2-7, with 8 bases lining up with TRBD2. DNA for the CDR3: TGCAGTGCACCGGCGGGAGGCTACGAGCAGTACTTC. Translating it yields CSAPAGGYEQYF.